The clone carrying this TCR beta chain was detected only a few times. Its specificity is not known. The data derive from a study of CD8 T cells in Susac syndrome. Broader study findings: The study's TCR sequencing and HLA analysis drew on a certain number of individuals. That number was acknowledged as relatively small.

After extraction with the RNeasy kit, roughly 0.45 to 1 ug of the RNA was reverse transcribed using random hexamers. TCRdb ran MiXCR on the immunoSEQ multiplex PCR reads and lists one entry per CDR3 protein. The repertoire consists of some 140,000 distinct CDR3 sequences, with roughly 76% occurring once and the leading ten covering roughly 0.53%. Germline CDR1 reads MNHNS; CDR2 reads SASEGT. V was clipped by 6 bases and J by 6 bases; unmatched bases: 7. The CDR3 length is 13 residues. In blood CD8+ and CD4+ T cells, TCR beta underwent sequencing. The multiple sclerosis controls were treatment-naive patients with relapsing-remitting disease that was stable or active. Bulk CD8+ and CD4+ cells came from magnetic negative isolation; CD8+ TEMRA by FACS.

Sequences were obtained from CD8+ T cells from PBMCs. This TCR was recovered from a human donor with multiple sclerosis. V is TRBV6-1 and J is TRBJ2-7, with TRBD2 matching 8 bases. The CDR3 protein is CASRGLGTGEQYF. The CDR3 DNA reads as TGTGCCAGCAGGGGACTAGGAACTGGCGAGCAGTACTTC.